One and the same sample provided the 6 T cell receptor beta chains below, sequenced in a study of shared clonotypes between healthy human individuals. This table comes from immunoSEQ multiplex PCR, and its TCRdb copy is limited to in-frame clones, with some not included. The data show around 500,000 clones, over 70% seen once. Source material: PBMCs. The receptors derive from a woman aged 35 to 49 in good health. Some clones in this sample may be carry-over from other donors' samples.

This chain links TRBV6-1 with TRBJ2-7; 7 positions match TRBD2. V lost 9 bases, J lost 5 bases, and 4 bases stayed unmatched. This CDR3 comprises 11 residues. Germline lookup yields CDR1 MNHNS and CDR2 SASEGT. In DNA form, the CDR3 reads TGTGCCAGTAGACTAGCCAACGAGCAGTACTTC. It yields the protein CASRLANEQYF.

The chain has TRBV5-1 and TRBJ2-3; 8 positions match TRBD2. Trimming cost V 1 base and J 6 bases; bases outside gene matches: 7. In germline, CDR1 is SGHRS, CDR2 YFSETQ. The CDR3 contains 15 residues. In DNA form, the CDR3 reads TGCGCCAGCAGCTTGAGTGGACGGGAGGGGGATACGCAGTATTTT. Its translation is CASSLSGREGDTQYF. The full variable domain, rest sourced from reference TRBV5-1 and TRBJ2-3, is KAGVTQTPRYLIKTRGQQVTLSCSPISGHRSVSWYQQTPGQGLQFLFEYFSETQRNKGNFPGRFSGRQFSNSRSEMNVSTLELGDSALYLCASSLSGREGDTQYFGPGTRLTVL.

The genes are TRBV7-6 and TRBJ1-1; 7 bases are a match to TRBD1. The germline CDR1 and CDR2 sequences are SGHVS and FNYEAQ. The V and J ends lost 5 bases and 12 bases, in that order; junction bases with no gene match: 9. The CDR3 is 12 residues long. The CDR3 sequence: CASSHVGQPPFF. DNA for the CDR3: TGTGCCAGCAGCCACGTGGGACAGCCGCCTTTCTTT.

As for this clone: A far larger clone is off by one base, so a read error is likely. This chain connects TRBV6-1 to TRBJ1-2; D remains unclear. CDR1 MNHNS and CDR2 SASEGT come from the germline V gene. This CDR3 has 15 residues. The CDR3 sequence is CASNEAGSDLYGYTF. CDR3 nucleotide sequence: TGTGCCAGCAATGAAGCGGGGTCAGATCTTTATGGCTACACCTTC.

The rearrangement uses TRBV10-3 and TRBJ2-7; TRBD2 aligns across 11 bases. With V trimmed by 8 bases and J by 4 bases, 13 bases remained unmatched. The CDR3 covers 16 residues. From germline, CDR1 is ENHRY and CDR2 SYGVKD. The CDR3, as DNA: TGTGCCATCGGTACTAGCGGGAGCGGCGGCCCGTACGAGCAGTACTTC. Translating gives CAIGTSGSGGPYEQYF.

Many counts were recorded for this clone. The V and J genes are TRBV5-4 and TRBJ2-5; D gene ambiguous. Germline V lookup: CDR1 SGHNT, CDR2 YYREEE (reference sequence). Trimming shortened V by 1 base and J by 7 bases, and 11 bases separated the two germline ends. There are 13 residues in the CDR3. CDR3 sequence reads: CASSLSPPGTQYF. CDR3 in DNA: TGTGCCAGCAGCTTGTCACCTCCGGGGACCCAGTACTTC.